These T cell receptor beta chains were read from a single sample in a study of T-cell memory formation after mild COVID-19. TCRdb re-called the 5' RACE reads through MiXCR, storing one row per CDR3 protein. The repertoire includes 90,000 to 120,000 distinct CDR3 sequences, around an eighth of them detected once, and 35% to 50% sits in the top ten. Sample: PBMCs or a T cell subset sorted from them (not recorded which). These receptors all come from a man younger than 35 who had mild COVID-19 (a few samples of this study predate the infection). Cell type and time point are not known. Both conserved end residues are part of each CDR3. The order of the fields is V gene, CDR3 length, clone size, J gene, D gene, CDR3 DNA, CDR3 protein. A D gene is named only where the DNA matches it firmly. Size values are once, few and many counts, or a class for expanded clones, and some rows have none.

V gene: TRBV5-1
CDR3 length: 15
clone size: few
J gene: TRBJ2-7
D gene: NA
CDR3 DNA: TGCGCCAGCAGCCCAGGACTCAGGAGCTCCTACGAGCAGTACTTC
CDR3 protein: CASSPGLRSSYEQYF

V gene: TRBV10-3
CDR3 length: 15
clone size: once
J gene: TRBJ2-7
D gene: TRBD1
CDR3 DNA: TGTGCCATCAGTGGTGGGCAGGGGGCGAGCTACGAGCAGTACTTC
CDR3 protein: CAISGGQGASYEQYF

V gene: TRBV3-1
CDR3 length: 14
clone size: NA
J gene: TRBJ2-6
D gene: NA
CDR3 DNA: TGTGCCAGCAGCCAAGGCTCTGGGGCCAACGTCCTGACTTTC
CDR3 protein: CASSQGSGANVLTF

V gene: TRBV4-2
CDR3 length: 15
clone size: many
J gene: TRBJ2-1
D gene: TRBD1
CDR3 DNA: TGTGCCAGCAGCCAAGTCCAGGGGGCCTACAATGAGCAGTTCTTC
CDR3 protein: CASSQVQGAYNEQFF

V gene: TRBV25-1
CDR3 length: 13
clone size: NA
J gene: TRBJ2-7
D gene: NA
CDR3 DNA: TGTGCCAGCATTCAGCAGGGTCCATACGAGCAGTACTTC
CDR3 protein: CASIQQGPYEQYF

V gene: TRBV5-5
CDR3 length: 13
clone size: NA
J gene: TRBJ2-5
D gene: NA
CDR3 DNA: TGTGCCAGCAGCTTGGAAAGCTGGGAGACCCAGTACTTC
CDR3 protein: CASSLESWETQYF

V gene: TRBV27
CDR3 length: 12
clone size: once
J gene: TRBJ2-6
D gene: NA
CDR3 DNA: TGTGCCAGCAGGGCTGGGGCCAACGTCCTGACTTTC
CDR3 protein: CASRAGANVLTF

V gene: TRBV7-8
CDR3 length: 14
clone size: once
J gene: TRBJ2-5
D gene: NA
CDR3 DNA: TGTGCCAGCAGCCTCCGGTGGGTCGGGGAGACCCAGTACTTC
CDR3 protein: CASSLRWVGETQYF

V gene: TRBV4-1
CDR3 length: 15
clone size: few
J gene: TRBJ1-5
D gene: TRBD1
CDR3 DNA: TGCGCCAGCAGCCCGCGGACAGGGCCCAATCAGCCCCAGCATTTT
CDR3 protein: CASSPRTGPNQPQHF

V gene: TRBV5-4
CDR3 length: 14
clone size: many
J gene: TRBJ2-2
D gene: NA
CDR3 DNA: TGTGCCAGCAGCCCAGGGGTGGCTACCGGGGAGCTGTTTTTT
CDR3 protein: CASSPGVATGELFF

V gene: TRBV2
CDR3 length: 12
clone size: few
J gene: TRBJ1-2
D gene: TRBD1
CDR3 DNA: TGTGCCACTCAACAGGGGAACTATGGCTACACCTTC
CDR3 protein: CATQQGNYGYTF

V gene: TRBV7-9
CDR3 length: 13
clone size: NA
J gene: TRBJ2-5
D gene: NA
CDR3 DNA: TGTGCCAGCAGGCCGACAGTGAACGAGACCCAGTACTTC
CDR3 protein: CASRPTVNETQYF

V gene: TRBV7-6
CDR3 length: 13
clone size: NA
J gene: TRBJ1-1
D gene: NA
CDR3 DNA: TGTGCCAGCAGGAGGACACCAGACACTGAAGCTTTCTTT
CDR3 protein: CASRRTPDTEAFF

V gene: TRBV4-2
CDR3 length: 15
clone size: once
J gene: TRBJ2-7
D gene: NA
CDR3 DNA: TGTGCCAGCAGCCAAGATGAGGGGCAGCCCTACGAGCAGTACTTC
CDR3 protein: CASSQDEGQPYEQYF

V gene: TRBV7-2
CDR3 length: 13
clone size: NA
J gene: TRBJ1-6
D gene: TRBD1
CDR3 DNA: TGTGCCAGCAGCCGACAGGGCTTAAGGACCCTCCACTTT
CDR3 protein: CASSRQGLRTLHF

V gene: TRBV7-9
CDR3 length: 17
clone size: few
J gene: TRBJ2-5
D gene: TRBD2
CDR3 DNA: TGTGCCAGCAGCTTATTTAGCGGGGGGGAACGCCAAGAGACCCAGTACTTC
CDR3 protein: CASSLFSGGERQETQYF

V gene: TRBV6-2/TRBV6-3
CDR3 length: 15
clone size: many
J gene: TRBJ2-7
D gene: TRBD1
CDR3 DNA: TGTGCCAGCAGTTACTGGACAGGGGTCTCTTACGAGCAGTACTTC
CDR3 protein: CASSYWTGVSYEQYF

V gene: TRBV6-6
CDR3 length: 16
clone size: few
J gene: TRBJ2-7
D gene: TRBD1
CDR3 DNA: TGTGCCAGCAGTTTACAGGGGGGCAGTAGCTCCTACGAGCAGTACTTC
CDR3 protein: CASSLQGGSSSYEQYF

V gene: TRBV19
CDR3 length: 15
clone size: few
J gene: TRBJ2-7
D gene: TRBD1
CDR3 DNA: TGTGCCAGTAGTATAGGGACAGGGGTAGGCTACGAGCAGTACTTC
CDR3 protein: CASSIGTGVGYEQYF

V gene: TRBV14
CDR3 length: 14
clone size: many
J gene: TRBJ2-7
D gene: TRBD1
CDR3 DNA: TGTGCCAGCAGCTCCCGGGACAGGGGGAACGAGCAGTACTTC
CDR3 protein: CASSSRDRGNEQYF

V gene: TRBV4-1
CDR3 length: 13
clone size: few
J gene: TRBJ2-2
D gene: NA
CDR3 DNA: TGCGCCAGCAGCCAAGATCGTTCCGGGGAGCTGTTTTTT
CDR3 protein: CASSQDRSGELFF

V gene: TRBV5-1
CDR3 length: 15
clone size: NA
J gene: TRBJ2-5
D gene: NA
CDR3 DNA: TGCGCCAGCACCAGTCGCACATGGTCACAGGAGACCCAGTACTTC
CDR3 protein: CASTSRTWSQETQYF

V gene: TRBV9
CDR3 length: 15
clone size: NA
J gene: TRBJ1-3
D gene: NA
CDR3 DNA: TGTGCCAGCAGCGCCTATCTCGGCTCTGGAAACACCATATATTTT
CDR3 protein: CASSAYLGSGNTIYF

V gene: TRBV7-9
CDR3 length: 14
clone size: NA
J gene: TRBJ1-2
D gene: NA
CDR3 DNA: TGTGCCAGCCAGGGGCGGGACATAGCGGATGGCTACACCTTC
CDR3 protein: CASQGRDIADGYTF

V gene: TRBV5-1
CDR3 length: 19
clone size: few
J gene: TRBJ1-1
D gene: NA
CDR3 DNA: TGCGCCAGCAGCTTGGGGCAGGCTACAACTCGAAGTGCGGGGACTGAAGCTTTCTTT
CDR3 protein: CASSLGQATTRSAGTEAFF

V gene: TRBV27
CDR3 length: 16
clone size: NA
J gene: TRBJ2-4
D gene: NA
CDR3 DNA: TGTGCCAGCAGTTTATATGGGGGTATGGCCAAAAACATTCAGTACTTC
CDR3 protein: CASSLYGGMAKNIQYF

V gene: TRBV24-1
CDR3 length: 14
clone size: few
J gene: TRBJ2-5
D gene: TRBD2
CDR3 DNA: TGTGCCACCTCGGCGGGGGGATTTATGGAGACCCAGTACTTC
CDR3 protein: CATSAGGFMETQYF

V gene: TRBV6-2/TRBV6-3
CDR3 length: 16
clone size: once
J gene: TRBJ2-7
D gene: NA
CDR3 DNA: TGTGCCAGCAGTCCCGACAGCCCTAGGGCCTACTACGAGCAGTACTTC
CDR3 protein: CASSPDSPRAYYEQYF

V gene: TRBV6-6
CDR3 length: 14
clone size: NA
J gene: TRBJ1-2
D gene: NA
CDR3 DNA: TGTGCCAGCAGTTACTCAGCGGGGAACTATGGCTACACCTTC
CDR3 protein: CASSYSAGNYGYTF

V gene: TRBV7-6
CDR3 length: 14
clone size: many
J gene: TRBJ1-1
D gene: TRBD1
CDR3 DNA: TGTGCCAGCAGCCTGACAGGGGGCAACACTGAAGCTTTCTTT
CDR3 protein: CASSLTGGNTEAFF

V gene: TRBV7-9
CDR3 length: 16
clone size: NA
J gene: TRBJ2-3
D gene: TRBD2
CDR3 DNA: TGTGCCAGCAGCTCGCGGGGGGGCCTGGGCACAGATACGCAGTATTTT
CDR3 protein: CASSSRGGLGTDTQYF

V gene: TRBV10-2
CDR3 length: 14
clone size: NA
J gene: TRBJ1-2
D gene: NA
CDR3 DNA: TGCGCCAGCAGTGATAATCTGAGTAGGGGTGGCTACACCTTC
CDR3 protein: CASSDNLSRGGYTF

V gene: TRBV6-2/TRBV6-3
CDR3 length: 14
clone size: few
J gene: TRBJ2-1
D gene: NA
CDR3 DNA: TGTGCCAGCAGACCCCCTTCTGCCTACAATGAGCAGTTCTTC
CDR3 protein: CASRPPSAYNEQFF

V gene: TRBV6-6
CDR3 length: 16
clone size: few
J gene: TRBJ2-2
D gene: NA
CDR3 DNA: TGTGCCAGCAGTTACCTGGCAGGCTACAACACCGGGGAGCTGTTTTTT
CDR3 protein: CASSYLAGYNTGELFF

V gene: TRBV7-8
CDR3 length: 14
clone size: few
J gene: TRBJ2-1
D gene: NA
CDR3 DNA: TGTGCCAGCAGCAAGGACGGGGGTTACAATGAGCAGTTCTTC
CDR3 protein: CASSKDGGYNEQFF